This TCR beta chain was obtained from a study of cytomegalovirus exposure and HLA in healthy donors. Both 60 Vbeta primers and 13 Jbeta primers went into the PCR. Sequencing was performed with immunoSEQ multiplex PCR; in TCRdb, only in-frame clones are kept and a portion is missing. The data show roughly 180,000 clones, with about 85% seen just once and around 4.3% held by the top ten. As to this clone: Its ends do not fully match the called genes, so a read error is possible.

Germline V gives CDR1 MNHEY, CDR2 SVGAGI. The CDR3 covers 15 residues. The material sequenced was PBMCs. The sequence came from a woman aged 45-59 years in good health and CMV-seropositive. The chain carries TRBV6-5 and TRBJ2-3, with D maybe TRBD1 (5 bases). The CDR3 nucleotides are TGTGCCAGCAGTTACTCGGGGTTCGGCACAGGTACGCAGTATTTT. Protein product: CASSYSGFGTGTQYF.